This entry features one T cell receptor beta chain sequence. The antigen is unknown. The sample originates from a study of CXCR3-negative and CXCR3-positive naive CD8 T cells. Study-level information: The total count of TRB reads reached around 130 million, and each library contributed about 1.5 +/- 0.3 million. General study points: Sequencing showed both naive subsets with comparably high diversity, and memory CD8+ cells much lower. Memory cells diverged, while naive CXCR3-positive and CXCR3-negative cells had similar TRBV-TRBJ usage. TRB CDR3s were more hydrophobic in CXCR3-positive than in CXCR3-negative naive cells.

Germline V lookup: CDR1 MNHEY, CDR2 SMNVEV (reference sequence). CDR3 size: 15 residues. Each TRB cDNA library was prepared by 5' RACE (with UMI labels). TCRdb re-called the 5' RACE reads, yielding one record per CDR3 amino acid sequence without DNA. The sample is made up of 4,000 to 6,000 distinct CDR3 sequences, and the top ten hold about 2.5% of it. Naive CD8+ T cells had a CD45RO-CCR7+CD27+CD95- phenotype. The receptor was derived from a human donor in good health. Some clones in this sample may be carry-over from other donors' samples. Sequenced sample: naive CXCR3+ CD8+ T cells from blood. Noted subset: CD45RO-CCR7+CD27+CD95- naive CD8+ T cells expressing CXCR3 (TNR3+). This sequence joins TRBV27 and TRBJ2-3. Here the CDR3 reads CASSLISPGTDTQYF.